These T cell receptor beta chains were read from a single sample in a study of blood T cell repertoires in COVID-19. The data were produced by immunoSEQ multiplex PCR, yet TCRdb's version contains in-frame clones alone and is incomplete. The sample lists around 250,000 clones; 86% were seen once. Sample: peripheral blood. The receptors shown here come from a man older than 75 with acute or convalescent COVID-19. Both conserved end residues are part of each CDR3. Fields, in order: V gene, J gene, CDR3 length, CDR3 protein.

v_gene: TRBV24-1
j_gene: TRBJ2-5
len: 16
CDR3aa: CATSDPLGQGAETQYF

v_gene: TRBV4-2
j_gene: TRBJ2-7
len: 15
CDR3aa: CASSQEGSGSYEQYF

v_gene: TRBV6-6
j_gene: TRBJ2-2
len: 17
CDR3aa: CASSPGLAEVNTGELFF

v_gene: TRBV3-1/TRBV3-2
j_gene: TRBJ1-2
len: 17
CDR3aa: CASSQETGQGPTLGYTF

v_gene: TRBV19
j_gene: TRBJ1-2
len: 14
CDR3aa: CASSPTRGSYGYTF

v_gene: TRBV4-3
j_gene: TRBJ2-7
len: 13
CDR3aa: CASSQHSFYEQYF

v_gene: TRBV5-1
j_gene: TRBJ2-3
len: 15
CDR3aa: CASSTYRGSTDTQYF

v_gene: TRBV6-1
j_gene: TRBJ1-2
len: 18
CDR3aa: CASSESGRGSLTNYGYTF

v_gene: TRBV7-8
j_gene: TRBJ2-5
len: 18
CDR3aa: CASSLVVAGGLSQETQYF

v_gene: TRBV9
j_gene: TRBJ1-1
len: 15
CDR3aa: CASSVQTGLNTEAFF

v_gene: TRBV28
j_gene: TRBJ1-5
len: 15
CDR3aa: CASRRDRVGGQPQHF

v_gene: TRBV28
j_gene: TRBJ2-5
len: 13
CDR3aa: CASSLAGKETQYF

v_gene: TRBV19
j_gene: TRBJ2-2
len: 15
CDR3aa: CASSRAQLNTGELFF

v_gene: TRBV24-1
j_gene: TRBJ2-3
len: 13
CDR3aa: CATSDPPTDTQYF

v_gene: TRBV9
j_gene: TRBJ2-3
len: 15
CDR3aa: CASSRGQGLTDTQYF

v_gene: TRBV7-8
j_gene: TRBJ2-1
len: 14
CDR3aa: CASSIRDLNNEQFF

v_gene: TRBV18
j_gene: TRBJ1-5
len: 14
CDR3aa: CASSPDRRNQPQHF

v_gene: TRBV28
j_gene: TRBJ1-1
len: 12
CDR3aa: CASSSGTRAAFF

v_gene: TRBV2
j_gene: TRBJ1-5
len: 13
CDR3aa: CASSGMRNQPQHF

v_gene: TRBV19
j_gene: TRBJ1-2
len: 15
CDR3aa: CASSIAFTGDYGYTF

v_gene: TRBV6-5
j_gene: TRBJ2-7
len: 13
CDR3aa: CASIRTDDYEQYF

v_gene: TRBV19
j_gene: TRBJ2-6
len: 15
CDR3aa: CASSYAGSGANVLTF

v_gene: TRBV3-1/TRBV3-2
j_gene: TRBJ1-1
len: 15
CDR3aa: CASSQGPRARTEAFF

v_gene: TRBV2
j_gene: TRBJ1-5
len: 15
CDR3aa: CASSGMTGRDQPQHF

v_gene: TRBV9
j_gene: TRBJ1-2
len: 16
CDR3aa: CASSVGLGQGNYGYTF

v_gene: TRBV19
j_gene: TRBJ1-3
len: 16
CDR3aa: CASSILTGNSGNTIYF

v_gene: TRBV7-9
j_gene: TRBJ2-1
len: 15
CDR3aa: CASSLLGASYNEQFF

v_gene: TRBV29-1
j_gene: TRBJ2-2
len: 14
CDR3aa: CSARTGVNTGELFF

v_gene: TRBV3-1/TRBV3-2
j_gene: TRBJ1-5
len: 13
CDR3aa: CASSPGENQPQHF

v_gene: TRBV5-4
j_gene: TRBJ2-7
len: 14
CDR3aa: CASSLADRGYEQYF

v_gene: TRBV18
j_gene: TRBJ2-7
len: 15
CDR3aa: CASSPGLAGAYEQYF

v_gene: TRBV27
j_gene: TRBJ2-2
len: 14
CDR3aa: CASKTGLATGELFF

v_gene: TRBV28
j_gene: TRBJ1-2
len: 14
CDR3aa: CASRTGFGYYGYTF

v_gene: TRBV4-1
j_gene: TRBJ2-5
len: 12
CDR3aa: CASSLRGETQYF

v_gene: TRBV27
j_gene: TRBJ1-2
len: 15
CDR3aa: CASKPVGAGLYGYTF

v_gene: TRBV24-1
j_gene: TRBJ1-5
len: 15
CDR3aa: CATSVAGGSNQPQHF

v_gene: TRBV28
j_gene: TRBJ1-1
len: 12
CDR3aa: CASCRVNTEAFF

v_gene: TRBV5-8
j_gene: TRBJ2-3
len: 12
CDR3aa: CASSFTPDTQYF

v_gene: TRBV5-1
j_gene: TRBJ2-7
len: 17
CDR3aa: CASSLEGPSGITYEQYF

v_gene: TRBV14
j_gene: TRBJ1-5
len: 15
CDR3aa: CASSLSGRGDQPQHF

v_gene: TRBV18
j_gene: TRBJ1-5
len: 13
CDR3aa: CASSAAANQPQHF

v_gene: TRBV28
j_gene: TRBJ1-1
len: 12
CDR3aa: CASRLGQLEAFF

v_gene: TRBV11-2
j_gene: TRBJ1-1
len: 15
CDR3aa: CASSLDGIRGTEAFF

v_gene: TRBV9
j_gene: TRBJ2-1
len: 15
CDR3aa: CASSDRQASYNEQFF

v_gene: TRBV2
j_gene: TRBJ2-1
len: 14
CDR3aa: CASSATGGPNEQFF

v_gene: TRBV28
j_gene: TRBJ1-6
len: 14
CDR3aa: CASSGGTGGSPLHF

v_gene: TRBV5-6
j_gene: TRBJ2-1
len: 15
CDR3aa: CASSLAGGRGNEQFF

v_gene: TRBV19
j_gene: TRBJ1-5
len: 14
CDR3aa: CASSRDRGLRPQHF

v_gene: TRBV24-1
j_gene: TRBJ1-2
len: 14
CDR3aa: CATSDPTRPAGYTF

v_gene: TRBV29-1
j_gene: TRBJ1-5
len: 11
CDR3aa: CSVNTGFSQHF

v_gene: TRBV6-5
j_gene: TRBJ2-6
len: 15
CDR3aa: CASVGENSGANVLTF

v_gene: TRBV28
j_gene: TRBJ2-7
len: 13
CDR3aa: CASTGHLSYEQYF

v_gene: TRBV12-3/TRBV12-4
j_gene: TRBJ1-1
len: 13
CDR3aa: CASSHLLRTEAFF

v_gene: TRBV5-1
j_gene: TRBJ2-1
len: 16
CDR3aa: CASSLTSGRAYNEQFF

v_gene: TRBV5-1
j_gene: TRBJ2-5
len: 12
CDR3aa: CASSSSGETQYF

v_gene: TRBV27
j_gene: TRBJ2-2
len: 21
CDR3aa: CASSLVSPREDVFYNTGELFF

v_gene: TRBV11-2
j_gene: TRBJ2-1
len: 18
CDR3aa: CASSLASGRLAGYNEQFF